Below, 10 T cell receptor beta chains from the same sample are listed, as sequenced in a study of CD4 T cells in relation to SARS-CoV-2 and coronaviruses. Some clones are missing from TCRdb's copy, which holds only in-frame ones; the method was immunoSEQ multiplex PCR. The top ten clones hold roughly 10% of a sample with 35,000 to 40,000 clones, around 87% of them seen once. What was sequenced was memory CD4+ T cells from PBMCs. These receptors all stem from an adult with COVID-19.

This chain joins TRBV6-6 and TRBJ2-7; no reliable D call. The germline gives CDR1 MNHNY, CDR2 SVGAGI (reference sequence). Trimming removed 5 bases at V and 3 bases at J, with 5 bases between. This CDR3 spans 11 amino acids. The DNA for the CDR3 is TGTGCCAGCAGTCCCAGCTACGAGCAGTACTTC. It encodes CASSPSYEQYF.

This chain joins TRBV19 and TRBJ1-2; D gene ambiguous. Germline CDR1 is LNHDA and CDR2 is SQIVND (reference sequence). Trimming removed 4 bases from V and 4 bases from J, with 13 bases in between. This CDR3 has 14 amino acids. Here the CDR3 DNA reads TGTGCCAGTAGTACAGGTAGCCAACCCTATGGCTACACCTTC. The encoded protein is CASSTGSQPYGYTF.

The CDR3 loop is CASSPDGTYGYTF. The CDR3 DNA reads as TGCGCCAGCAGCCCTGACGGGACCTATGGCTACACCTTC. The chain joins TRBV5-1 to TRBJ1-2; D may be TRBD1 (5 bases). Looked up from germline, CDR1 is SGHRS and CDR2 is YFSETQ. Trimming took off 4 bases at V and 4 bases at J, with 11 bases between the two ends. The CDR3 loop spans 13 amino acids.

V gene TRBV7-2 combines with J gene TRBJ1-3; no clear D gene. Germline CDR1 reads SGHTA; CDR2 reads FQGNSA. This CDR3 region has 16 residues. V lost 4 bases and J 0 bases, leaving 13 bases between the germline ends. The CDR3 DNA is TGTGCCAGCAGCTCGGCCCCCAGTACCTCTGGAAACACCATATATTTT. Translating gives CASSSAPSTSGNTIYF.

The chain carries TRBV7-9 and TRBJ2-5; D is unclear. The CDR3 loop spans 14 amino acids. Germline V gene sequence: CDR1 SEHNR, CDR2 FQNEAQ (reference sequence). V lost 0 bases and J lost 1, with 6 bases in between. The CDR3 bases are TGTGCCAGCAGCTTAGCTGGGTTCCAAGAGACCCAGTACTTC. Its protein is CASSLAGFQETQYF.

The chain uses TRBV5-5 and TRBJ2-2, with 8 bases aligning to TRBD2. The V segment lost 0 bases and the J segment 6 bases; nucleotides outside the gene matches: 7. The CDR3 sequence is 16 residues long. CDR1 and CDR2 (germline): SGHKS, YYEKEE (reference sequence). The CDR3 bases are TGTGCCAGCAGCTTGGCCGGGGGGGGCCGGGCCGGGGAGCTGTTTTTT. Protein: CASSLAGGGRAGELFF.

The V and J genes are TRBV5-1 and TRBJ2-1; a possible D gene is TRBD2 (6 bases). The germline V gene has CDR1 SGHRS and CDR2 YFSETQ. This CDR3 comprises 14 residues. V was cut by 4 bases and J by 8 bases, with 16 bases left in between. The CDR3 sequence is CASSLSDGGDEQFF. Here the CDR3 DNA reads TGCGCCAGCAGCCTATCGGACGGCGGGGATGAGCAGTTCTTC.

V usage is TRBV18 and J usage is TRBJ2-1; TRBD1 matches at 9 bases. This CDR3 is built from 16 residues. Germline V lookup: CDR1 KGHSH, CDR2 LQKENI. V lost 4 bases, J lost 6 bases, and 10 bases stayed unmatched. The CDR3 reads CASSRSGQGGFNEQFF. CDR3 bases: TGTGCCAGCTCACGATCGGGACAGGGAGGGTTCAATGAGCAGTTCTTC. Together with reference TRBV18 and TRBJ2-1, the CDR3 gives the full variable domain: NAGVMQNPRHLVRRRGQEARLRCSPMKGHSHVYWYRQLPEEGLKFMVYLQKENIIDESGMPKERFSAEFPKEGPSILRIQQVVRGDSAAYFCASSRSGQGGFNEQFFGPGTRLTVL.

This rearrangement joins TRBV6-2 or TRBV6-3 to TRBJ2-7; 7 nucleotides match TRBD2. Germline CDR1 reads MNHEY; CDR2 reads SVGEGT. The CDR3 is 14 amino acids. The J segment lost 6 bases and the V segment lost 2 bases, leaving 7 bases of the junction unmatched. The CDR3 nucleotides are TGTGCCAGCAGTTACCGAGCGGGGCAGTCCGAGCAGTACTTC. Translated: CASSYRAGQSEQYF.

This clone was detected a few times. The chain has TRBV11-2 and TRBJ1-1, with 7 bases identical to TRBD1. J lost 1 base, V lost 1 base, and 3 bases had no gene match. This CDR3 has 15 amino acids. Germline lookup yields CDR1 SGHAT and CDR2 FQNNGV. CDR3 amino acids: CASSLAQGRNTEAFF. CDR3 sequence (DNA): TGTGCCAGCAGCTTAGCACAGGGGAGGAACACTGAAGCTTTCTTT.